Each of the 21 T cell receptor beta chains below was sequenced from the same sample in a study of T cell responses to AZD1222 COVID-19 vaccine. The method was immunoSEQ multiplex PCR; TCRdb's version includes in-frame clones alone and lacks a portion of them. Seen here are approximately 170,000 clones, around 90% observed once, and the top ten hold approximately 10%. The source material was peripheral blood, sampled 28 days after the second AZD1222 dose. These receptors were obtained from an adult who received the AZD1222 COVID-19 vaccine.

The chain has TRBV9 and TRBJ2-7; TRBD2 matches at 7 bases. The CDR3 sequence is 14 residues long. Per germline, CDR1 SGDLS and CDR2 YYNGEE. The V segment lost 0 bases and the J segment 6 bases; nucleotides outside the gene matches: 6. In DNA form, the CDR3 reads TGTGCCAGCAGCGTAGCGGGGGAGGGAACCGAGCAGTACTTC. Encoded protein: CASSVAGEGTEQYF.

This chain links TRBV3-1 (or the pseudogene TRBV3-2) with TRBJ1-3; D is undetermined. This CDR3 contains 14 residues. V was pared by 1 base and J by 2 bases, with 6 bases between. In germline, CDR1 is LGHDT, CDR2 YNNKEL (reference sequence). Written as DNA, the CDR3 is TGTGCCAGCAGCCAAGTAGGGACTGGAAACACCATATATTTT. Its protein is CASSQVGTGNTIYF.

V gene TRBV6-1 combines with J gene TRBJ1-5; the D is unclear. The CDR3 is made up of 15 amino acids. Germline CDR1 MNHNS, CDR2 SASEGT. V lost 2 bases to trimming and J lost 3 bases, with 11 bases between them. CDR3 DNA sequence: TGTGCCAGCAGTGAATCTCGGGTCGTCAATCAGCCCCAGCATTTT. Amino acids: CASSESRVVNQPQHF.

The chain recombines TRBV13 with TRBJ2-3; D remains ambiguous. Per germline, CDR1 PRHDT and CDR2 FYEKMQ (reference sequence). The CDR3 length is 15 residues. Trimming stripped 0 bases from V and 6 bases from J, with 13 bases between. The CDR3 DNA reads TGTGCCAGCAGCTTAGGCCATGGGCCTGCTGATACGCAGTATTTT. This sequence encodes CASSLGHGPADTQYF.

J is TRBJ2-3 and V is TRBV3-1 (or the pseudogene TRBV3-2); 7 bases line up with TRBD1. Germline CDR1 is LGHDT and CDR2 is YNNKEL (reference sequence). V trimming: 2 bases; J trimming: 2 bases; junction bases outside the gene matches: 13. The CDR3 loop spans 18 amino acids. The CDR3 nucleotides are TGTGCCAGCAGCCAATTTACATCGACAGGGCCTACCACAGATACGCAGTATTTT. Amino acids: CASSQFTSTGPTTDTQYF.

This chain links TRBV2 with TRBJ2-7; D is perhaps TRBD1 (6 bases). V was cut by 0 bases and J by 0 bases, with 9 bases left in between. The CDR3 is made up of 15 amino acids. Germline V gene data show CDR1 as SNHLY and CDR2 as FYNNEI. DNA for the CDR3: TGTGCCAGCAGTGAAGCTCAGGGGCCCTCCTACGAGCAGTACTTC. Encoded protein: CASSEAQGPSYEQYF. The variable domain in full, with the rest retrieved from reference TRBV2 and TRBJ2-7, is EPEVTQTPSHQVTQMGQEVILRCVPISNHLYFYWYRQILGQKVEFLVSFYNNEISEKSEIFDDQFSVERPDGSNFTLKIRSTKLEDSAMYFCASSEAQGPSYEQYFGPGTRLTVT.

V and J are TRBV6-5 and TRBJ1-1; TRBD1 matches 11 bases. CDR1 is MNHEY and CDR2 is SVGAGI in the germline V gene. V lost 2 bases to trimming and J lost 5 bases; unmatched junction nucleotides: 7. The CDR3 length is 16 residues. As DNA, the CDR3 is TGTGCCAGCAGTTACGGACAGGGGGCTTCACCGACTGAAGCTTTCTTT. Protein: CASSYGQGASPTEAFF.

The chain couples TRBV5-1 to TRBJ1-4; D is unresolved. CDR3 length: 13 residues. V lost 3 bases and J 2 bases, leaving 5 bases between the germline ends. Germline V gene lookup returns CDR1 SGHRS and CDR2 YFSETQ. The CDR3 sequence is CASSWATNEKLFF. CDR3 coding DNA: TGCGCCAGCAGCTGGGCGACTAATGAAAAACTGTTTTTT.

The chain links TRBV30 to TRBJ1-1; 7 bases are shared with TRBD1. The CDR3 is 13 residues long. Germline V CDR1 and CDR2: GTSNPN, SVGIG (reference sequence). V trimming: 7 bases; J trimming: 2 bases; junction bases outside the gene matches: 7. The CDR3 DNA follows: TGTGCCTCGAGACAGGGTGCTAACACTGAAGCTTTCTTT. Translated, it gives CASRQGANTEAFF.

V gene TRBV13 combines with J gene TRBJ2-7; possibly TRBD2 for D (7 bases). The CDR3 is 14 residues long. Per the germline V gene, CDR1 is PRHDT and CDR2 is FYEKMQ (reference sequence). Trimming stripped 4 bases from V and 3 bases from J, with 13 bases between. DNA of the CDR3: TGTGCCAGCAGCTCCTTGGGGGGGCACTACGAGCAGTACTTC. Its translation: CASSSLGGHYEQYF.

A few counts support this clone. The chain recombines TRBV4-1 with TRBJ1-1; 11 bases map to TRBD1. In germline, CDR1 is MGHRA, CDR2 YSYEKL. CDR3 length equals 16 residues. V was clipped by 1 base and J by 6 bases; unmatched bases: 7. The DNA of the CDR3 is TGCGCCAGCAGCCAAGCGGACAGGGGGCGAATGGCTGAAGCTTTCTTT. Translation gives CASSQADRGRMAEAFF.

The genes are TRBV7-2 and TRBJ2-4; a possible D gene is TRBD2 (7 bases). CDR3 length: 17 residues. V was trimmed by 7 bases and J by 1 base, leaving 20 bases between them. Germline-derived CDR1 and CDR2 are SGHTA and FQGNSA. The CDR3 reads CASTSFKGEGAKNIQYF. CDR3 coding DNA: TGTGCCAGCACCTCATTTAAGGGGGAGGGGGCCAAAAACATTCAGTACTTC.

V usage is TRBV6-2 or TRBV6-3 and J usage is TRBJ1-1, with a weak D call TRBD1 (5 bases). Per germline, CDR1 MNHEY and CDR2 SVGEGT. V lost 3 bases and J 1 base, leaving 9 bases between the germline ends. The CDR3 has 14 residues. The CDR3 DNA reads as TGTGCCAGCAGTTATAACGGGGGGAACACTGAAGCTTTCTTT. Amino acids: CASSYNGGNTEAFF.

CDR3 region: CASSQAGVFGVDEQYF. The CDR3 DNA is TGTGCCAGCAGCCAAGCCGGGGTCTTTGGTGTCGACGAGCAGTACTTC. The chain joins TRBV14 to TRBJ2-7, with D possibly matching TRBD2 (5 bases). V dropped 1 base and J dropped 5 bases, with 18 bases sitting between them. Germline-derived CDR1 and CDR2 are SGHDN and FVKESK. The CDR3 length is 16 residues.

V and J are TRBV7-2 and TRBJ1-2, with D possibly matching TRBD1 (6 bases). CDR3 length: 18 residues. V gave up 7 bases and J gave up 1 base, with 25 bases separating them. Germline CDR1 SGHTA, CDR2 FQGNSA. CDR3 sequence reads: CASNERGGTAGGNYGYTF. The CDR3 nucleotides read TGTGCCAGCAACGAAAGAGGGGGTACGGCCGGGGGTAACTATGGCTACACCTTC.

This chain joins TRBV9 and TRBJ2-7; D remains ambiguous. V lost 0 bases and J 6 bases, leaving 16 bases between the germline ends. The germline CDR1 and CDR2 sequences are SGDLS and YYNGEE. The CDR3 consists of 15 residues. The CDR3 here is CASSVGVPGMGEQYF. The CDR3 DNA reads TGTGCCAGCAGCGTAGGAGTCCCTGGAATGGGCGAGCAGTACTTC.

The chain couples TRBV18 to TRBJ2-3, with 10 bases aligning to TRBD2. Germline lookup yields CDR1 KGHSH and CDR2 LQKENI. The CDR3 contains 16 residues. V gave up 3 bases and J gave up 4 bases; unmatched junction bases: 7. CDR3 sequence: CASSPSSGGAADTQYF. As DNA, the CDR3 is TGTGCCAGCTCACCTTCCAGCGGGGGGGCTGCAGATACGCAGTATTTT.

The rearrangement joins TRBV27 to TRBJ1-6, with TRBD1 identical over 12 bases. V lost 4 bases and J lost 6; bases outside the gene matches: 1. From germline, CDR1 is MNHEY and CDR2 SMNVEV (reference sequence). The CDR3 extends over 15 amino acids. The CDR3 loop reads CASSWDRGPNSPLHF. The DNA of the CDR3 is TGTGCCAGCAGTTGGGACAGGGGGCCTAATTCACCCCTCCACTTT.

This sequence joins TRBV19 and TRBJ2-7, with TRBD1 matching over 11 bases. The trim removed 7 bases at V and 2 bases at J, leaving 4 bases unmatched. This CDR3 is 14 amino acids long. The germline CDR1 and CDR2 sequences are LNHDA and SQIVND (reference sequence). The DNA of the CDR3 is TGTGCCAGTAAACCGGGACAGGGGGCCTACGAGCAGTACTTC. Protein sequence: CASKPGQGAYEQYF.

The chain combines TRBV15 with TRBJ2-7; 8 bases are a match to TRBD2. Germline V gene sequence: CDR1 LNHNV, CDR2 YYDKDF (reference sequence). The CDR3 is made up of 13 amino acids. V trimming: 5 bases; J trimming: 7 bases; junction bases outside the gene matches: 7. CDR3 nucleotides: TGTGCCACCAGCTCCTCGGGGGGGCGGGAGCAGTACTTC. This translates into CATSSSGGREQYF.

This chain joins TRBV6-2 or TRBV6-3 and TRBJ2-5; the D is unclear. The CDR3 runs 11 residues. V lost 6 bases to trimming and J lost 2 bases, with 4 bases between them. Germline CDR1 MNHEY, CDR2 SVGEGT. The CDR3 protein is CASSRQETQYF. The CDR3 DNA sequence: TGTGCCAGCAGCCGACAAGAGACCCAGTACTTC.